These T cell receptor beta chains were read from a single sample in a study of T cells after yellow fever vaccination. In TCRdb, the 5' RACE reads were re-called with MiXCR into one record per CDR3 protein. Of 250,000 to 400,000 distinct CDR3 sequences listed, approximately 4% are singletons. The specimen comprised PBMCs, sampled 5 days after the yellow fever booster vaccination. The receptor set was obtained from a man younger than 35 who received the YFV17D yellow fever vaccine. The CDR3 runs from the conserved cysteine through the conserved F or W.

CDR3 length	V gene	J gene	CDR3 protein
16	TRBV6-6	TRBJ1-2	CASSRRSTDRVDGYTF
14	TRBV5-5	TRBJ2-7	CASSLGRVSYEQYF
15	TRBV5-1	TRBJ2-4	CASSADRAGGDIQYF
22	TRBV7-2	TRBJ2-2	CASSFTSRRQGRISTNTGELFF
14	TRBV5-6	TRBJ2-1	CASGGTGGAYEQFF
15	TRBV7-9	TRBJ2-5	CASSRFRGQQETQYF
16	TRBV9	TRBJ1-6	CASSVSGSSYNSPLHF
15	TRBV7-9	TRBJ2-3	CASSLAEQLTDTQYF
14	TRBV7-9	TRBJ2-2	CASSLQSYTGELFF
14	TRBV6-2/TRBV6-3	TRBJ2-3	CASTGAGRTDTQYF
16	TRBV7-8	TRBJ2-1	CASSLMGTAGGMGQFF
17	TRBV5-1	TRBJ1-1	CASSPRTPGQGNTEAFF
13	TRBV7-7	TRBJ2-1	CASSSSAGGEQFF
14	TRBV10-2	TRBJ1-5	CASSSRDSNQPQHF
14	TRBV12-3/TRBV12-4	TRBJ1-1	CASSHSYSGTEAFF
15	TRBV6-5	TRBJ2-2	CASSYQQPNTGELFF
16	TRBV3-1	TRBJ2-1	CASSQDPGGPYNEQFF
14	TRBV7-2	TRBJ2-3	CASSLAGGADTQYF
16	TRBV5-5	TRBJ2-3	CASSLGLAGGVDTQYF
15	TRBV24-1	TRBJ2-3	CATSDLGRGTDTQYF
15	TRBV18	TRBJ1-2	CASSLRPATNYGYTF
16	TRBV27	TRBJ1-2	CASSLSIGQGRYGYTF
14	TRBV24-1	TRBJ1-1	CATSDSGHRGGAFF
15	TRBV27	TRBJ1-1	CASSLSAGRVAEAFF
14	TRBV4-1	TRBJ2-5	CASSQDGGDVTQYF
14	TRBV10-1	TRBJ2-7	CASSLGLASGEQYF
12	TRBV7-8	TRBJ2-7	CASSLAHYEQYF
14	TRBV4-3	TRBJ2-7	CASSQDLWLYEQYF
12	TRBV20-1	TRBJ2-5	CSAPTAWETQYF
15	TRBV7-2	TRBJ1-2	CASSFSEGQGRGYTF
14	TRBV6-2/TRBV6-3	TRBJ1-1	CASSFHDSYTEAFF
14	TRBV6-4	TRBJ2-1	CASRRTSGGYEQFF
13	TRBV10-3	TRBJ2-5	CAISESGGRTQYF
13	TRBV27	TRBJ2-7	CASRQMPSREQYF
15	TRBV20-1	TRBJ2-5	CSAGPPLAQTETQYF
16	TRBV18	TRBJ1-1	CASSPGHGIRNTEAFF
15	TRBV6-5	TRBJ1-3	CASIRAQGSGNTIYF
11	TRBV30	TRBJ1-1	CAGRRGLQAFF
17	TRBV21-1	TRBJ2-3	CASSKQGDRAGGDTQYF
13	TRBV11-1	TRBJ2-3	CASSTTATDTQYF
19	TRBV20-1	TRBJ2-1	CSAKTLYAPGTSNGNEQFF
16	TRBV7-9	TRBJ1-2	CASSLISGGGFYGYTF
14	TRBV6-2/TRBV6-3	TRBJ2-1	CASSYGDRYNEQFF
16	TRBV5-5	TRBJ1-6	CASSIRRTVTNSPLHF
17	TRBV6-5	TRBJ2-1	CASSGGLTSGGGNEQFF
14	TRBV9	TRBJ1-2	CASRFPRDPGGYTF
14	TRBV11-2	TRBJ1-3	CASRQGSSGNTIYF
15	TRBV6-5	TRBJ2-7	CASSSPKRGAYEQYF
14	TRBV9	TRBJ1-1	CASSVGAGHTEAFF
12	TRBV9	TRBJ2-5	CASSVGQETQYF